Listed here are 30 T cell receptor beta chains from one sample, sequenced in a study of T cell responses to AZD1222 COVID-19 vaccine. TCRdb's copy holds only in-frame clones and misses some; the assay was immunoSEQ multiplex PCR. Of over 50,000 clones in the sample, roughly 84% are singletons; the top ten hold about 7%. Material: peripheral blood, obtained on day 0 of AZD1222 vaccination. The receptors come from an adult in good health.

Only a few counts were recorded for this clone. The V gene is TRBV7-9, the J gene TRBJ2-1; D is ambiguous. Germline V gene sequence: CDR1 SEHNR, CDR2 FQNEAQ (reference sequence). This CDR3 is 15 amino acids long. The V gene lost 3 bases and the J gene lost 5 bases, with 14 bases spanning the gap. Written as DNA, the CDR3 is TGTGCCAGCAGCTTCCGGGCGGAAAGAGACAATGAGCAGTTCTTC. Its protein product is CASSFRAERDNEQFF.

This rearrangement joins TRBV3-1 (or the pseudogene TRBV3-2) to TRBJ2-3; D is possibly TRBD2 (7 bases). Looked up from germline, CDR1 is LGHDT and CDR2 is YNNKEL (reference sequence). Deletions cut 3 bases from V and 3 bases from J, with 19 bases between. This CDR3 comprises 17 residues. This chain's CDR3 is CASSHPLGGGGTDTQYF. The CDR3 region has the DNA TGTGCCAGCAGCCATCCCCTAGGGGGGGGCGGTACAGATACGCAGTATTTT.

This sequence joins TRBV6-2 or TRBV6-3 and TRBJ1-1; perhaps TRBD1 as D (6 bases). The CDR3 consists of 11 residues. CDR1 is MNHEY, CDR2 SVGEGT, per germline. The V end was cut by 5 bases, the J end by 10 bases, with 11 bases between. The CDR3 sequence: CASSLGQAAFF. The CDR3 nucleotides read TGTGCCAGCAGTCTGGGACAAGCAGCTTTCTTT.

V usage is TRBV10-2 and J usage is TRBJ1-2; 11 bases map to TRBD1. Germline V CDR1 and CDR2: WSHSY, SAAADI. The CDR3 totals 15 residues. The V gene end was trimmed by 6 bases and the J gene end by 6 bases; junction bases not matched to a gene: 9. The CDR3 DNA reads TGCGCCAGCAGCGTAGGACAGGGGGCTCGAAATGGCTACACCTTC. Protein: CASSVGQGARNGYTF.

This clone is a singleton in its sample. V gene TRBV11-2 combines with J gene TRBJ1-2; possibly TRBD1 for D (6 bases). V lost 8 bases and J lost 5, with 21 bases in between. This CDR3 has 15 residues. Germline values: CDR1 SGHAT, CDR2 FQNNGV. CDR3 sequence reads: CASLTRTGTLYGYTF. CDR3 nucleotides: TGTGCCAGCTTAACCAGGACCGGGACATTGTATGGCTACACCTTC.

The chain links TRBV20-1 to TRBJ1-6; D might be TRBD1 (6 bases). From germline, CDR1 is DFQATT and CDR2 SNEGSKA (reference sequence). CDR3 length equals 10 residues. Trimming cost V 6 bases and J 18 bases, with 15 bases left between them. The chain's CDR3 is CSAGGGQGHF. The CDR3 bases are TGCAGTGCAGGGGGGGGCCAAGGCCACTTT.

The CDR3 sequence is CASTARTGVNEQFF. The CDR3 DNA reads TGTGCCAGCACCGCCCGAACGGGGGTCAATGAGCAGTTCTTC. This chain links TRBV2 with TRBJ2-1; D perhaps matches TRBD2 (6 bases). V was pared by 7 bases and J by 6 bases, with 16 bases between. Germline CDR1 and CDR2: SNHLY and FYNNEI. CDR3 length: 14 amino acids.

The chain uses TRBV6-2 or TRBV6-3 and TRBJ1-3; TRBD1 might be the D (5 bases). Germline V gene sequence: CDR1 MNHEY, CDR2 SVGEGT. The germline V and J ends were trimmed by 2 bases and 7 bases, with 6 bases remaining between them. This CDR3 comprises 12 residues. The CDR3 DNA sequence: TGTGCCAGCAGTTACGGGGCGAACACCATATATTTT. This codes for CASSYGANTIYF.

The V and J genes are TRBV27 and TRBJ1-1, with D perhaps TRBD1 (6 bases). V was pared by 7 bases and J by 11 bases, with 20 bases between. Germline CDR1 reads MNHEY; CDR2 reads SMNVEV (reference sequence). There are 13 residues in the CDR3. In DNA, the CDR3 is TGTGCCAGCACACCACGGACGGGGGCGCGTGCTTTCTTT. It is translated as CASTPRTGARAFF.

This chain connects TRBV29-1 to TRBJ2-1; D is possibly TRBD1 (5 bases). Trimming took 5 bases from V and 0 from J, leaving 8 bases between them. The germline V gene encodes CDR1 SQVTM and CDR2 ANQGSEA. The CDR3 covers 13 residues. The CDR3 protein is CSVPGPSYNEQFF. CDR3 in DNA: TGCAGCGTTCCAGGGCCCTCCTACAATGAGCAGTTCTTC.

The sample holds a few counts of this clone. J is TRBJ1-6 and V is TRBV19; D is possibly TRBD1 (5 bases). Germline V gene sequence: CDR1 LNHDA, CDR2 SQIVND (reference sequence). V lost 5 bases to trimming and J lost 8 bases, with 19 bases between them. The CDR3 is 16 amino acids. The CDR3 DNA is TGTGCCAGTAGTTTTTTAGGGGAAGCGGTAGATTCACCCCTCCACTTT. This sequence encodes CASSFLGEAVDSPLHF.

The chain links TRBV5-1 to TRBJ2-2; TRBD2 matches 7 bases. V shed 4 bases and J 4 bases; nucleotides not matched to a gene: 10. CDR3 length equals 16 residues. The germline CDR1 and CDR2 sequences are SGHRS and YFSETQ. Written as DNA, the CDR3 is TGCGCCAGCAGCGTCCCTCCTAGCGGACCCACCGGGGAGCTGTTTTTT. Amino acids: CASSVPPSGPTGELFF.

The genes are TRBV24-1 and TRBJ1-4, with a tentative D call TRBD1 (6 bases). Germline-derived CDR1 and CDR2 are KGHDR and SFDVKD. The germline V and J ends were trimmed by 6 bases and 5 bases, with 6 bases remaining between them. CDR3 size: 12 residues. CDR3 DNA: TGTGCCACCAGTCAGGGGAATGAAAAACTGTTTTTT. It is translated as CATSQGNEKLFF.

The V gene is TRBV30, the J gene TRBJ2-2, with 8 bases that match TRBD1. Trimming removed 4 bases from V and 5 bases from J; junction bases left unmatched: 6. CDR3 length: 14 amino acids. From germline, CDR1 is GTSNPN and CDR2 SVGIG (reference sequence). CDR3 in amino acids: CAWKKGQATGELFF. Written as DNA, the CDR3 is TGTGCCTGGAAGAAGGGACAGGCAACCGGGGAGCTGTTTTTT.

This CDR3 reads CASSLAGDAGELFF. CDR3 DNA: TGTGCCAGCAGCCTAGCGGGGGATGCCGGGGAGCTGTTTTTT. The rearrangement joins TRBV11-3 to TRBJ2-2, with 10 bases fitting TRBD2. V gave up 5 bases and J gave up 6 bases; unmatched junction bases: 3. The length of the CDR3 is 14 residues. The germline gives CDR1 SGHNT, CDR2 YENEEA.

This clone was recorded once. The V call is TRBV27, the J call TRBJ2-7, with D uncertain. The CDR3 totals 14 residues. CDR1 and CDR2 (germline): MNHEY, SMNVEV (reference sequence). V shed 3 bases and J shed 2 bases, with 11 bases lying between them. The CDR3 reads CASSFRAGPYEQYF. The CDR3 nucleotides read TGTGCCAGCAGTTTTCGCGCAGGACCCTACGAGCAGTACTTC.

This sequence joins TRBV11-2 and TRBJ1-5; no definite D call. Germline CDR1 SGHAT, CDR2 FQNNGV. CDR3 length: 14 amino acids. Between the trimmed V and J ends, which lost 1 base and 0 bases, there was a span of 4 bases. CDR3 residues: CASSLGDSNQPQHF. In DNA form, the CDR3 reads TGTGCCAGCAGCTTAGGGGATAGCAATCAGCCCCAGCATTTT.

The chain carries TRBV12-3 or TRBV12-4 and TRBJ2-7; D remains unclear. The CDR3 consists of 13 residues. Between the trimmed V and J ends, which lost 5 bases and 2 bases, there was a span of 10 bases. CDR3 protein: CASSPSLPYEQYF. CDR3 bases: TGTGCCAGCAGTCCCTCCTTACCCTACGAGCAGTACTTC.

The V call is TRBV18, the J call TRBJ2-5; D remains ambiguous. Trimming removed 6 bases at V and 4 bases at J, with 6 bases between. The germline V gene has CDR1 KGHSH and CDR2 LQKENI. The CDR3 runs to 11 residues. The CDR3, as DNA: TGTGCCAGCTCGACCGGAGAGACCCAGTACTTC. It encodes CASSTGETQYF.

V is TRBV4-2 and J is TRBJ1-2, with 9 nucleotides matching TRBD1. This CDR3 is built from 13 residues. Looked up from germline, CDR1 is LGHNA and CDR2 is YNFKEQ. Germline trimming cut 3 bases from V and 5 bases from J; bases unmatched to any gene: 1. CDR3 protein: CASSQGTGYGYTF. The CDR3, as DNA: TGTGCCAGCAGCCAGGGGACAGGGTATGGCTACACCTTC.

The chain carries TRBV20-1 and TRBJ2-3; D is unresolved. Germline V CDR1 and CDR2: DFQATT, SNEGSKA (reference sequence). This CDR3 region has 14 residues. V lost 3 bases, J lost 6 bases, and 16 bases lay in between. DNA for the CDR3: TGCAGTGCTAGTAACGGGCAGGTGGGGGATACGCAGTATTTT. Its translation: CSASNGQVGDTQYF.

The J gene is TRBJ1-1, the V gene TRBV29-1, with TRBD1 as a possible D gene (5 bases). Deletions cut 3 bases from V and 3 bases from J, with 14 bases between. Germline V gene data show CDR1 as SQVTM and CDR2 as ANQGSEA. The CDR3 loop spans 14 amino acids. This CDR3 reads CSVEGGGPYTEAFF. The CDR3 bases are TGCAGCGTTGAGGGGGGTGGCCCGTACACTGAAGCTTTCTTT.

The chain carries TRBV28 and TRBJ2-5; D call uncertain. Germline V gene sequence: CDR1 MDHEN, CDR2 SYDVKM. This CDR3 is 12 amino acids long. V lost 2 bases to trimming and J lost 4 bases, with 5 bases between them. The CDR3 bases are TGTGCCAGCAGTTTACTACGAGAGACCCAGTACTTC. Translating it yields CASSLLRETQYF.

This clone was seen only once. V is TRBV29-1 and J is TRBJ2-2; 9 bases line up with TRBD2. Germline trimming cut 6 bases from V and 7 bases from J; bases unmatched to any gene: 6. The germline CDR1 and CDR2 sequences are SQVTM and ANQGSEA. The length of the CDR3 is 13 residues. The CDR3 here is CSVRAGGVGELFF. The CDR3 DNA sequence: TGCAGCGTCAGAGCGGGGGGTGTCGGGGAGCTGTTTTTT.

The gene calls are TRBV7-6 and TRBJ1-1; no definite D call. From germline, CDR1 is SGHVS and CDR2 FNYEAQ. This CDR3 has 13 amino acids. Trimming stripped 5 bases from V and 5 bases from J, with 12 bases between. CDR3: CASSPTPETEAFF. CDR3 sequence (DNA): TGTGCCAGCAGCCCGACTCCGGAGACTGAAGCTTTCTTT.

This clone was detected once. CDR3 amino acids: CAWTRTGGYEQYF. CDR3 nucleotides: TGTGCCTGGACCCGGACGGGGGGCTACGAGCAGTACTTC. The rearrangement links TRBV30 to TRBJ2-7; 7 nucleotides line up with TRBD2. The V and J ends lost 4 bases and 3 bases, in that order; junction bases with no gene match: 6. The CDR3 consists of 13 residues. Germline V lookup: CDR1 GTSNPN, CDR2 SVGIG (reference sequence).

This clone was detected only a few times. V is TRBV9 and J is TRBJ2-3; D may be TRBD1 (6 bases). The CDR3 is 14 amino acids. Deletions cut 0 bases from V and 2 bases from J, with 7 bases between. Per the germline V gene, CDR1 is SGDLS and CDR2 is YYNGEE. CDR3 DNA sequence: TGTGCCAGCAGCGTAGGGACAGTCACAGATACGCAGTATTTT. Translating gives CASSVGTVTDTQYF.

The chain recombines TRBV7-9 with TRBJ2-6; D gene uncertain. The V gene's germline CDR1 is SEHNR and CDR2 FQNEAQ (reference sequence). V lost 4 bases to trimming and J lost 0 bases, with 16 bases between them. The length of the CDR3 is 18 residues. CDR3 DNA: TGTGCCAGCAGCTCCGGACGGTGGGCAAGCTCTGGGGCCAACGTCCTGACTTTC. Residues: CASSSGRWASSGANVLTF.

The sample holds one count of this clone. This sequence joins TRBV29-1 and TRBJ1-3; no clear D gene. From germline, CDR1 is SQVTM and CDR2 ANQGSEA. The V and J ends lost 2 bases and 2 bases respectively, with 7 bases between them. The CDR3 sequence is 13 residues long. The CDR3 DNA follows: TGCAGCGTTGAATTCAACCCTGGAAACACCATATATTTT. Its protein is CSVEFNPGNTIYF.

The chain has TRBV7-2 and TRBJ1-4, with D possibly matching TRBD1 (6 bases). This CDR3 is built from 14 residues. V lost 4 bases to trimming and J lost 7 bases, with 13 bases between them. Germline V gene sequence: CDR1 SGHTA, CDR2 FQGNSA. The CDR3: CASSWGGQGEKLFF. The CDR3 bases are TGTGCCAGCAGCTGGGGGGGGCAGGGTGAAAAACTGTTTTTT. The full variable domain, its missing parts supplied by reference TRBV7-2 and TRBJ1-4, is GAGVSQSPSNKVTEKGKDVELRCDPISGHTALYWYRQSLGQGLEFLIYFQGNSAPDKSGLPSDRFSAERTGGSVSTLTIQRTQQEDSAVYLCASSWGGQGEKLFFGSGTQLSVL.